These T cell receptor beta chains were read from a single sample in a study of persistence of HIV-infected CD4 T cells. The repertoire was sequenced with immunoSEQ multiplex PCR; TCRdb's copy has only in-frame clones and lacks some. Counted here are 40,000 to 55,000 clones, less than 90% occurring once; the ten biggest clones make up around 0.48%. No antigens are known for them. The sample here was CD4+ T cells sorted from PBMCs after 18-hour stimulation, taken from a patient who received antiretroviral therapy. The receptors come from an adult woman with HIV who was CMV-seropositive. Both conserved end residues are part of each CDR3. The D gene is left open where the match is weak. Part of the rows lack a size; the others show once, few, many or a class for expanded clones.

abundance	v_gene	j_gene	d_gene	CDR3aa	CDR3nt
once	TRBV4-1	TRBJ2-5	TRBD1	CASSQDPTGEWETQYF	TGCGCCAGCAGCCAAGATCCGACAGGGGAGTGGGAGACCCAGTACTTC
-	TRBV5-1	TRBJ1-2	-	CASSLTGDFKYGYTF	TGCGCCAGCAGCTTGACAGGCGACTTTAAGTATGGCTACACCTTC
-	TRBV11-1	TRBJ2-2	-	CASSPLAGELFF	TGTGCCAGCAGCCCGTTGGCCGGGGAGCTGTTTTTT
-	TRBV25-1	TRBJ2-7	-	CASTSNGARGGEQYF	TGTGCCAGCACCTCCAATGGGGCCAGGGGTGGTGAGCAGTACTTC
-	TRBV30	TRBJ1-5	TRBD1	CAWSLGQRNQPQHF	TGTGCCTGGAGTTTGGGACAGCGTAATCAGCCCCAGCATTTT
-	TRBV7-8	TRBJ2-4	-	CASRTIDSETCF	TGTGCCAGCAGGACAATAGACAGCGAGACGTGCTTC
once	TRBV12-3/TRBV12-4	TRBJ1-1	-	CASSFFRDTEAFF	TGTGCCAGCAGCTTTTTTAGGGACACTGAAGCTTTCTTT
-	TRBV14	TRBJ1-1	-	CASSKGSNTEAFF	TGTGCCAGCAGCAAGGGATCGAACACTGAAGCTTTCTTT
-	TRBV10-3	TRBJ2-2	-	CAISDPGKRNTGELFF	TGTGCCATCAGTGACCCAGGGAAAAGGAACACCGGGGAGCTGTTTTTT
-	TRBV27	TRBJ1-2	-	CASSGGWGGDYGYTF	TGTGCCAGCAGTGGGGGGTGGGGGGGGGACTATGGCTACACCTTC
-	TRBV6-1	TRBJ2-3	TRBD2	CASSALTSGGTIRSTDTQYF	TGTGCCAGCAGTGCCCTTACTAGCGGGGGAACCATCCGTAGCACAGATACGCAGTATTTT
-	TRBV11-2	TRBJ1-1	-	CASSFSPAMNTEAFF	TGTGCCAGCAGCTTTAGCCCAGCCATGAACACTGAAGCTTTCTTT
few	TRBV5-1	TRBJ2-6	-	CASSSGLASGANVLTF	TGCGCCAGCAGCTCCGGACTGGCCTCTGGGGCCAACGTCCTGACTTTC
-	TRBV29-1	TRBJ2-1	TRBD2	CSVGGGAREQFF	TGCAGCGTTGGGGGGGGAGCGAGGGAGCAGTTCTTC
-	TRBV19	TRBJ2-1	TRBD2	CASRLAGSAGGEQFF	TGTGCCAGTAGGCTAGCGGGGTCCGCAGGGGGTGAGCAGTTCTTC
once	TRBV3-1/TRBV3-2	TRBJ2-7	-	CASSQDHRSYEQYF	TGTGCCAGCAGCCAGGACCACAGGTCCTACGAGCAGTACTTC
-	TRBV5-4	TRBJ1-2	-	CASSGTSHVGYTF	TGTGCCAGCAGCGGGACTTCCCACGTCGGCTACACCTTC
medium-sized	TRBV5-8	TRBJ1-1	TRBD1	CASSTTMTGGYTEAFF	TGTGCCAGCAGCACTACGATGACAGGGGGCTACACTGAAGCTTTCTTT
once	TRBV2	TRBJ2-2	TRBD2	CASSLRGAGGLNTGELFF	TGTGCCAGCAGTCTAAGAGGAGCGGGGGGCCTAAACACCGGGGAGCTGTTTTTT
-	TRBV12-5	TRBJ1-4	-	CASGLVTSQPTYNEKLFF	TGTGCTAGTGGTTTGGTGACGTCGCAACCCACGTATAATGAAAAACTGTTTTTT
-	TRBV7-3	TRBJ1-1	-	CASSPLLGTEAFF	TGTGCCAGCAGCCCTCTTTTGGGCACTGAAGCTTTCTTT
-	TRBV5-1	TRBJ1-3	-	CASSPGTNSGNTIYF	TGCGCCAGCAGCCCCGGCACAAACTCTGGAAACACCATATATTTT
once	TRBV6-6	TRBJ1-1	-	CASSPIRSTEAFF	TGTGCCAGCAGCCCTATAAGGAGCACTGAAGCTTTCTTT
few	TRBV10-3	TRBJ1-1	-	CAISRDGDTEAFF	TGTGCCATCAGTAGGGACGGAGACACTGAAGCTTTCTTT
-	TRBV5-4	TRBJ2-3	-	CASSPRQGTDTQYF	TGTGCCAGCAGCCCTAGACAGGGCACAGATACGCAGTATTTT
-	TRBV6-5	TRBJ1-3	-	CASSYGDFSGNTIYF	TGTGCCAGCAGTTACGGGGACTTCTCTGGAAACACCATATATTTT
-	TRBV7-3	TRBJ2-3	TRBD2	CASSSSGGAGDTQYF	TGTGCCAGCAGCTCCAGCGGGGGGGCCGGAGATACGCAGTATTTT
-	TRBV25-1	TRBJ1-1	-	CASSLGRGEAFF	TGTGCCAGCAGTCTGGGACGGGGTGAAGCTTTCTTT
-	TRBV5-1	TRBJ1-1	-	CATRTGLLTEAFF	TGCGCCACCAGGACGGGGCTCCTCACTGAAGCTTTCTTT
-	TRBV10-3	TRBJ2-3	-	CAISESQGIGADTQYF	TGTGCCATCAGTGAGTCCCAGGGTATTGGTGCAGATACGCAGTATTTT